The 31 T cell receptor beta chains below all came from one sample that was sequenced in a study of siplizumab effects on memory and regulatory T cells. Method: immunoSEQ multiplex PCR; TCRdb's copy keeps in-frame clones and lacks some. In the table there are about 110,000 clones, around nine tenths of which are singletons. The sample consisted of CD4+ T cells sorted from blood. The origin of the receptors is a human donor in good health.

The gene calls are TRBV4-1 and TRBJ1-2, with a tentative D call TRBD1 (6 bases). Germline lookup yields CDR1 MGHRA and CDR2 YSYEKL. V lost 1 base and J lost 3, with 15 bases in between. There are 16 residues in the CDR3. The CDR3 nucleotides are TGCGCCAGCAGCCAAGTTGGTTTTAAGGGGGACTATGGCTACACCTTC. It codes for CASSQVGFKGDYGYTF.

The V call is TRBV9, the J call TRBJ2-2; D call uncertain. The CDR3 covers 17 residues. Trimming removed 2 bases at V and 9 bases at J, with 23 bases between. Germline V gene sequence: CDR1 SGDLS, CDR2 YYNGEE. CDR3 in DNA: TGTGCCAGCAGCGTTGATATGTTGGGAAGGGTTAGCCGGGAGCTGTTTTTT. This encodes CASSVDMLGRVSRELFF. The full variable domain, rest sourced from reference TRBV9 and TRBJ2-2, is DSGVTQTPKHLITATGQRVTLRCSPRSGDLSVYWYQQSLDQGLQFLIQYYNGEERAKGNILERFSAQQFPDLHSELNLSSLELGDSALYFCASSVDMLGRVSRELFFGEGSRLTVL.

The chain links TRBV7-9 to TRBJ2-2, with 10 bases matching TRBD2. CDR3 size: 15 residues. Per the germline V gene, CDR1 is SEHNR and CDR2 is FQNEAQ (reference sequence). Trimming at V came to 0 bases and at J to 7 bases, leaving 2 bases not matched to a gene. The CDR3 bases are TGTGCCAGCAGCTTAGCTACTAGCGGGAACGGGGAGCTGTTTTTT. Its translation: CASSLATSGNGELFF.

The sample holds a few counts of this clone. The rearrangement uses TRBV29-1 and TRBJ1-1; 11 nucleotides match TRBD1. The CDR3 extends over 16 amino acids. The J segment lost 1 base and the V segment lost 3 bases, leaving 7 bases of the junction unmatched. In germline, CDR1 is SQVTM, CDR2 ANQGSEA. The CDR3 nucleotides are TGCAGCGTTGAGGGGACAGGGGGGGCTAAGAACACTGAAGCTTTCTTT. This translates into CSVEGTGGAKNTEAFF. Using reference TRBV29-1 and TRBJ1-1 for the parts outside the CDR3, the full variable domain is SAVISQKPSRDICQRGTSLTIQCQVDSQVTMMFWYRQQPGQSLTLIATANQGSEATYESGFVIDKFPISRPNLTFSTLTVSNMSPEDSSIYLCSVEGTGGAKNTEAFFGQGTRLTVV.

The CDR3 spells CASSYRTGRNTGELFF. CDR3 in DNA: TGTGCCAGCAGCTACAGGACAGGAAGAAACACCGGGGAGCTGTTTTTT. The chain joins TRBV7-6 to TRBJ2-2; the match to TRBD1 covers 7 bases. Germline CDR1 is SGHVS and CDR2 is FNYEAQ. With 4 bases clipped from V and 2 bases from J, the junction kept 7 bases outside the gene matches. The CDR3 is 16 amino acids. The full variable domain, rest sourced from reference TRBV7-6 and TRBJ2-2, is GAGVSQSPRYKVTKRGQDVALRCDPISGHVSLYWYRQALGQGPEFLTYFNYEAQQDKSGLPNDRFSAERPEGSISTLTIQRTEQRDSAMYRCASSYRTGRNTGELFFGEGSRLTVL.

The rearrangement links TRBV7-3 to TRBJ2-7; no firm D call. The CDR3 totals 12 residues. The germline CDR1 and CDR2 sequences are SGHTA and FQGTGA. V lost 1 base to trimming and J lost 6 bases, with 7 bases between them. CDR3 sequence: CASSLNGVEQYF. Here the CDR3 DNA reads TGTGCCAGCAGCTTAAATGGGGTCGAGCAGTACTTC.

The chain is built from TRBV5-6 and TRBJ2-7, with D unresolved. The germline V and J ends were trimmed by 0 bases and 0 bases, with 13 bases remaining between them. The germline gives CDR1 SGHDT, CDR2 YYEEEE. CDR3 length: 16 amino acids. The CDR3 loop is CASSLAVTLHSYEQYF. The CDR3 DNA reads as TGTGCCAGCAGCTTGGCCGTGACACTCCACTCCTACGAGCAGTACTTC.

V is TRBV7-2 and J is TRBJ1-4, with D perhaps TRBD1 (5 bases). This CDR3 is built from 15 residues. Trimming took off 1 base at V and 8 bases at J, with 14 bases between the two ends. Per germline, CDR1 SGHTA and CDR2 FQGNSA. The CDR3 loop is CASSLDGGDGEKLFF. The CDR3 coding sequence is TGTGCCAGCAGCTTAGATGGGGGGGACGGGGAAAAACTGTTTTTT.

This clone was observed a handful of times. V gene TRBV29-1 combines with J gene TRBJ1-1; D is unresolved. CDR3 length equals 13 residues. Germline CDR1 SQVTM, CDR2 ANQGSEA. V was cut by 6 bases and J by 4 bases, with 15 bases left in between. The CDR3 is CSVWQRPGTEAFF. The CDR3 DNA reads as TGCAGCGTGTGGCAACGGCCGGGCACTGAAGCTTTCTTT.

V usage is TRBV2 and J usage is TRBJ1-1; 9 bases align to TRBD1. From germline, CDR1 is SNHLY and CDR2 FYNNEI. Trimming cost V 6 bases and J 3 bases; bases outside gene matches: 8. The CDR3 spans 15 residues. The CDR3 DNA follows: TGTGCCAGCAGCCGGGACAGGGTAGAGGACACTGAAGCTTTCTTT. Translation: CASSRDRVEDTEAFF.

Remarks on this clone: Distinct nucleotide sequences in the sample also encode this CDR3. V gene TRBV5-1 combines with J gene TRBJ2-3; no clear D gene. V lost 1 base to trimming and J lost 3 bases, with 3 bases between them. The CDR3 totals 12 residues. Germline assignment: CDR1 SGHRS and CDR2 YFSETQ. CDR3: CASSLSTDTQYF. The CDR3 DNA follows: TGCGCCAGCAGCTTGTCAACAGATACGCAGTATTTT.

This clone was recorded a few times. The V and J genes are TRBV25-1 and TRBJ1-1; 7 bases line up with TRBD1. Germline CDR1 and CDR2: MGHDK and SYGVNS. After removal of 8 bases from V and 3 bases from J, the junction contained 15 bases not matched to a gene. The CDR3 has 16 residues. The CDR3 nucleotides are TGTGCCAGCCACTCCTCATCTTCCGGGACAGACACTGAAGCTTTCTTT. The encoded protein is CASHSSSSGTDTEAFF.

This clone has only one observation. The rearrangement joins TRBV6-6 to TRBJ2-6; D unclear. This CDR3 is 13 amino acids long. Deletions cut 7 bases from V and 1 base from J, with 5 bases between. The germline gives CDR1 MNHNY, CDR2 SVGAGI (reference sequence). The CDR3 protein is CASINSGANVLTF. The CDR3 DNA sequence: TGTGCCAGCATTAATTCTGGGGCCAACGTCCTGACTTTC.

About this clone itself: One junction end disagrees with the germline gene, perhaps due to a read error. The chain has TRBV5-1 and TRBJ1-1; TRBD1 matches 7 bases. CDR3 length: 14 residues. Germline CDR1 is SGHRS and CDR2 is YFSETQ. In DNA, the CDR3 is TGCGCCAGCAGCTCCGACAGGGTTGGCACTGAAACTTTCTTT. Translated: CASSSDRVGTETFF.

The chain carries TRBV6-5 and TRBJ2-1; a weak D match, TRBD2 (5 bases). This CDR3 has 14 residues. With 0 bases removed from V and 6 bases from J, the gap between germline ends came to 9 bases. Germline CDR1 reads MNHEY; CDR2 reads SVGAGI. The CDR3 is CASSYSELGNEQFF. The CDR3 DNA is TGTGCCAGCAGTTACTCCGAACTAGGCAATGAGCAGTTCTTC.

CDR3 coding DNA: TGCGCCAGCAGCATGGGAACGGGGGCCCACTACAATGAGCAGTTCTTC. Translated: CASSMGTGAHYNEQFF. The chain couples TRBV23-1 to TRBJ2-1, with D possibly called TRBD1 or TRBD2 (6 bases each). TRBV23-1 is flagged as an ORF with uncertain function. The length of the CDR3 is 16 residues. Trimming cost V 6 bases and J 3 bases, with 18 bases left between them.

A single count supports this clone. The chain couples TRBV5-5 to TRBJ2-7, with 9 positions matching TRBD2. Germline V CDR1 and CDR2: SGHKS, YYEKEE (reference sequence). There are 14 residues in the CDR3. The junction had 8 bases not matched to a gene; V was cut back by 4 bases and J by 6 bases. The CDR3 region has the DNA TGTGCCAGCAGCCCGGGGCTAGCGGGACCCGAGCAGTACTTC. Protein sequence: CASSPGLAGPEQYF.

This clone was observed a handful of times. The chain uses TRBV29-1 and TRBJ1-3; TRBD1 might be the D (5 bases). The germline V gene encodes CDR1 SQVTM and CDR2 ANQGSEA. The V and J ends lost 0 bases and 0 bases respectively, with 12 bases between them. CDR3 length: 16 residues. CDR3 DNA: TGCAGCGTTGAAGATCGACAGAAGAGCTCTGGAAACACCATATATTTT. This translates into CSVEDRQKSSGNTIYF.

The chain is built from TRBV25-1 and TRBJ1-4; no firm D call. CDR3 length: 15 residues. The germline CDR1 and CDR2 sequences are MGHDK and SYGVNS. Trimming stripped 3 bases from V and 6 bases from J, with 14 bases between. The CDR3 protein is CASSDFGSTDEKLFF. CDR3 DNA: TGTGCCAGCAGTGATTTTGGGTCTACGGATGAAAAACTGTTTTTT.

J is TRBJ2-7 and V is TRBV18; no clear D. Germline V gene sequence: CDR1 KGHSH, CDR2 LQKENI. Trimming removed 6 bases from V and 0 bases from J, with 9 bases in between. The CDR3 is made up of 13 amino acids. The CDR3 DNA reads TGTGCCAGCTCGGCAGCGAGCTCCTACGAGCAGTACTTC. Its protein is CASSAASSYEQYF.

The chain joins TRBV5-6 to TRBJ2-5, with 7 bases that match TRBD2. CDR1 and CDR2 from the germline V gene are SGHDT and YYEEEE. This CDR3 has 14 amino acids. J gave up 2 bases and V 3 bases, and 4 bases lay outside the gene matches. The CDR3 region has the DNA TGTGCCAGCAGCTCTCCGGGACTACAAGAGACCCAGTACTTC. Translating it yields CASSSPGLQETQYF.

The chain employs TRBV7-8 and TRBJ1-1; tentative D call: TRBD1 (6 bases). The CDR3 consists of 15 residues. The germline V gene encodes CDR1 SGHVS and CDR2 FQNEAQ. Trimming stripped 5 bases from V and 5 bases from J, with 18 bases between. The CDR3 DNA reads TGTGCCAGCAGCGAGAACACAGGGTCGTGGACTGAAGCTTTCTTT. Amino acid sequence: CASSENTGSWTEAFF.

J is TRBJ2-3 and V is TRBV10-1, with D perhaps given as TRBD1 or TRBD2 (5 bases each). Germline CDR1 is WNHNN and CDR2 is SYGVQD (reference sequence). The V end was cut by 2 bases, the J end by 5 bases, with 11 bases between. The CDR3 sequence is 14 residues long. The CDR3: CASSEGGYLDTQYF. The CDR3 nucleotides are TGCGCCAGCAGTGAGGGGGGATATCTAGATACGCAGTATTTT.

This rearrangement joins TRBV27 to TRBJ1-1; TRBD1 matches 7 bases. Germline CDR1 and CDR2: MNHEY and SMNVEV (reference sequence). Germline trimming cut 1 base from V and 5 bases from J; bases unmatched to any gene: 7. The CDR3 covers 15 residues. Written as DNA, the CDR3 is TGTGCCAGCAGTTTATTCGAGGGGGCGGTGACTGAAGCTTTCTTT. Protein product: CASSLFEGAVTEAFF.

The rearrangement links TRBV7-8 to TRBJ2-7; possibly TRBD1 or TRBD2 for D (5 bases each). Deletions cut 1 base from V and 3 bases from J, with 10 bases between. CDR1 is SGHVS, CDR2 FQNEAQ, per germline. The CDR3 is made up of 14 amino acids. The CDR3 bases are TGTGCCAGCAGCTTAGAGGGACGGAGCTACGAGCAGTACTTC. Encoded protein: CASSLEGRSYEQYF.

The J gene is TRBJ2-3, the V gene TRBV5-1, with D possibly being TRBD1 (6 bases). Germline V gene data show CDR1 as SGHRS and CDR2 as YFSETQ. This CDR3 spans 14 amino acids. V lost 3 bases to trimming and J lost 2 bases, with 10 bases between them. The CDR3 sequence: CASSSGQFTDTQYF. The DNA for the CDR3 is TGCGCCAGCAGCTCTGGACAGTTCACAGATACGCAGTATTTT.

The rearrangement links TRBV6-4 to TRBJ1-2; 7 positions match TRBD1. This CDR3 has 15 residues. V shed 3 bases and J 2 bases; nucleotides not matched to a gene: 6. The germline CDR1 and CDR2 sequences are MRHNA and SNTAGT. The CDR3 here is CASSESLGQNYGYTF. CDR3 nucleotide sequence: TGTGCCAGCAGTGAATCGTTGGGACAGAACTATGGCTACACCTTC.

The gene calls are TRBV7-3 and TRBJ2-1; TRBD1 might be the D (5 bases). Germline values: CDR1 SGHTA, CDR2 FQGTGA. The CDR3 has 14 residues. Trimming removed 1 base from V and 12 bases from J, with 16 bases in between. CDR3: CASSLIHQGWGQFF. The CDR3 nucleotides are TGTGCCAGCAGCTTAATTCACCAGGGATGGGGGCAGTTCTTC.

CDR3 loop: CASSGGATSTDTQYF. Written as DNA, the CDR3 is TGCGCCAGCAGCGGTGGGGCAACTAGCACAGATACGCAGTATTTT. The rearrangement uses TRBV5-1 and TRBJ2-3, with D tentatively TRBD1 (5 bases). The ends were cut back, 4 bases at V and 0 bases at J, with 12 bases in the middle. The CDR3 is 15 amino acids. CDR1 and CDR2 (germline): SGHRS, YFSETQ.

This rearrangement joins TRBV5-4 to TRBJ2-7, with D perhaps matching TRBD2 (5 bases). Trimming removed 4 bases from V and 2 bases from J, with 16 bases in between. From germline, CDR1 is SGHNT and CDR2 YYREEE (reference sequence). The CDR3 loop spans 15 amino acids. The DNA for the CDR3 is TGTGCCAGCAGCCTCCCCACGGGGAAAACCTACGAGCAGTACTTC. Amino acid sequence: CASSLPTGKTYEQYF.

This clone occurred a few times. The rearrangement links TRBV30 to TRBJ1-1; D gene unclear. Per germline, CDR1 GTSNPN and CDR2 SVGIG (reference sequence). The CDR3 runs 12 residues. The V and J ends lost 2 bases and 11 bases respectively, with 15 bases between them. The CDR3 DNA follows: TGTGCCTGGAGTCCGGGATCGGTCGGGGCTTTCTTT. Encoded protein: CAWSPGSVGAFF.